The TCR beta chain described here comes from a study of patients and donors after allogeneic stem cell transplantation. TCRdb re-analysed the RT-PCR reads in MiXCR, keeping a single row per CDR3 protein. This table holds roughly 200,000 distinct CDR3 sequences, 35% to 45% found once. CDR3 size: 14 residues. V lost 8 bases and J lost 11, with 19 bases in between. Sequencing used blood, either unsorted or a sorted T cell fraction (not recorded which). The source of this sequence is a human donor who was either an allogeneic HSCT recipient or a stem cell or donor lymphocyte infusion donor (not recorded which). It is not recorded whose cells these are; they may come from a transplant donor. This rearrangement joins TRBV12-3 or TRBV12-4 to TRBJ1-6, with D perhaps TRBD1 (5 bases). The CDR3 nucleotides read TGTGCCAGCGGGCCGGCAGGGTCTTATGCACCCCTCCACTTT. Amino acid sequence: CASGPAGSYAPLHF.